This TCR beta chain emerged from a study of T cell repertoires in cytomegalovirus infection. The germline CDR1 and CDR2 sequences are LNHDA and SQIVND (reference sequence). The CDR3 consists of 15 residues. V was pared by 3 bases and J by 2 bases, with 13 bases between. This clonotype has only a few counts. TCRdb reprocessed the reads via MiXCR and lists one record per CDR3 protein. The data show 680,000 or so distinct CDR3 sequences, roughly 36% seen once. The sample taken for sequencing was PBMCs. The clonotype was recovered from a human donor in good health (CMV status not recorded). Some clones in this sample may be carry-over from other donors' samples. This sequence joins TRBV19 and TRBJ2-5, with D tentatively TRBD2 (6 bases). CDR3 sequence (DNA): TGTGCCAGTAGTATCGGGGGACGGTCTCAAGAGACCCAGTACTTC. Its protein is CASSIGGRSQETQYF.